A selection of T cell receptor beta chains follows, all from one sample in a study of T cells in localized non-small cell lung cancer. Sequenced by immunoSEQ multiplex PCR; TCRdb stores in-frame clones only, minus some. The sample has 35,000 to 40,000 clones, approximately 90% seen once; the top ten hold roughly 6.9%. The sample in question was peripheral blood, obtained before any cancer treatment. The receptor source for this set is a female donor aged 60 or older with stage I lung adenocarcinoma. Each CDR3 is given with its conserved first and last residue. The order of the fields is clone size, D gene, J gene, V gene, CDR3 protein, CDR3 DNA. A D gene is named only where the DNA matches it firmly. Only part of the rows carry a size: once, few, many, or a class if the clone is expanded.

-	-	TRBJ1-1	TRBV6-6	CASSYSGTGMNTEAFF	TGTGCCAGCAGTTACTCGGGGACGGGCATGAACACTGAAGCTTTCTTT
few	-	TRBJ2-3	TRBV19	CASSRDSATDTQYF	TGTGCCAGTAGTAGGGACTCTGCGACAGATACGCAGTATTTT
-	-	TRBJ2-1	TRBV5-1	CASSLRGGRNEQFF	TGCGCCAGCAGCTTGAGAGGGGGTCGCAATGAGCAGTTCTTC
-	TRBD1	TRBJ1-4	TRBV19	CASTDRGPATNEKLFF	TGTGCCAGTACAGACAGGGGGCCCGCAACTAATGAAAAACTGTTTTTT
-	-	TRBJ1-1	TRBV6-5	CASRPDRYTEAFF	TGTGCCAGCAGACCCGACAGATACACTGAAGCTTTCTTT
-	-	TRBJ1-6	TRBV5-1	CASSLEGVRSSYNSPLHF	TGCGCCAGCAGCTTGGAAGGGGTTAGGAGCTCCTATAATTCACCCCTCCACTTT
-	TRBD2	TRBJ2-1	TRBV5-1	CASSLVTSGGDEQFF	TGCGCCAGCAGCTTAGTGACTAGCGGGGGGGATGAGCAGTTCTTC
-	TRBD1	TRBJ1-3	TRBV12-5	CASGLAGEGATGNTIYF	TGTGCTAGTGGTTTGGCAGGCGAGGGGGCGACTGGAAACACCATATATTTT
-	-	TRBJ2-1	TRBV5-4	CASSLSGRYNEQFF	TGTGCCAGCAGCCTTAGCGGTCGTTACAATGAGCAGTTCTTC
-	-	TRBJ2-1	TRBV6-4	CASSEEGAVEQFF	TGTGCCAGCAGTGAGGAGGGGGCAGTTGAGCAGTTCTTC
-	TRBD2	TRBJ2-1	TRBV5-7	CASSLTSGGNEQFF	TGTGCCAGCAGCTTGACTAGCGGGGGCAATGAGCAGTTCTTC
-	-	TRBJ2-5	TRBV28	CASSSPTAAQETQYF	TGTGCCAGCAGTTCCCCGACGGCCGCCCAAGAGACCCAGTACTTC